This entry describes one TCR beta chain. Assay: immunoSEQ multiplex PCR; the TCRdb copy retains only in-frame clones and omits some. The table has some 2,000,000 clones, approximately 96% seen once. Losses at the gene ends were 3 bases for V and 0 bases for J; bases not matched to a gene: 9. This CDR3 is built from 17 residues. Germline V CDR1 and CDR2: SGDLS, YYNGEE. This entry comes from a study of shared clonotypes between healthy human individuals. Sequenced input: naive CD4+ T cells sorted from blood. As for subset: CD45RA+ positively selected. The receptor was isolated from a man aged 18 to 30 in good health. The V gene is TRBV9, the J gene TRBJ1-3; 7 nucleotides agree with TRBD1. Here the CDR3 DNA reads TGTGCCAGCAGCGCAAGACAGACAGGGCTCTCTGGAAACACCATATATTTT. Its translation: CASSARQTGLSGNTIYF.